The 12 T cell receptor beta chains below all came from one sample that was sequenced in a study of CD8 T cells in Susac syndrome (dated by TCRdb to the late 2010s). The protocol used for the library was the immunoSEQ multiplex PCR assay. RNA was extracted using the RNeasy kit, and roughly 0.45 to 1 microgram was reverse transcribed with random hexamers. The public reads were quality trimmed at Q25 with fastp and then assembled into clones with MiXCR by TCRdb, keeping productive beta chains. Merged by CDR3 protein, the rows form single entries marked with the most common genes and DNA. The sample contains 300,000 to 350,000 distinct CDR3 sequences, 92% of them found a single time. In total, the top ten clones hold about 0.07% of the sample. The specimen sequenced was CD4+ T cells from PBMCs. The receptor source for this set is a human donor with multiple sclerosis.

The chain links TRBV9 to TRBJ2-7; D is possibly TRBD1 or TRBD2 (5 bases each). The CDR3 is 13 amino acids. V was cut by 3 bases and J by 9 bases, with 16 bases left in between. Germline values: CDR1 SGDLS, CDR2 YYNGEE. The CDR3 bases are TGTGCCAGCAGCGAGGGACCCTCAGGCGGGCAGTACTTC. Translating gives CASSEGPSGGQYF.

The chain has TRBV18 and TRBJ1-2; TRBD1 might be the D (6 bases). This CDR3 is built from 13 residues. The V and J ends lost 6 bases and 8 bases respectively, with 16 bases between them. Germline V lookup: CDR1 KGHSH, CDR2 LQKENI. Here the CDR3 reads CASSPTGPEGYTF. In DNA form, the CDR3 reads TGTGCCAGCTCCCCCACAGGGCCGGAGGGCTACACCTTC.

This clonotype appeared a single time. Germline and junction disagree at one end, which may indicate a read error. This chain links TRBV18 with TRBJ1-2; TRBD1 agrees at 9 bases. The CDR3 runs 14 residues. CDR1 is KGHSH, CDR2 LQKENI, per germline. The CDR3 sequence is CAGSQDRGHWGYTF. CDR3 bases: TGTGCCGGCTCACAGGACAGGGGACACTGGGGCTACACCTTC.

In DNA, the CDR3 is TGCGCCAGCAGACAGACAGGGACCCTGGCAGATACGCAGTATTTT. The encoded protein is CASRQTGTLADTQYF. The chain uses TRBV4-1 and TRBJ2-3, with TRBD1 matching 7 bases. The germline CDR1 and CDR2 sequences are MGHRA and YSYEKL. CDR3 length: 15 amino acids. J was trimmed by 4 bases and V by 6 bases; bases with no gene match: 10.

J is TRBJ2-3 and V is TRBV6-2 or TRBV6-3, with 11 bases matching TRBD2. CDR3 length: 16 residues. Germline values: CDR1 MNHEY, CDR2 SVGEGT. With V trimmed by 6 bases and J by 8 bases, 13 bases remained unmatched. The DNA for the CDR3 is TGTGCCAGCAGCAACCCGGGACTAGCGGAGAGGGGTACGCAGTATTTT. Protein sequence: CASSNPGLAERGTQYF.

This chain joins TRBV5-4 and TRBJ2-2; D remains ambiguous. Trimming took 0 bases from V and 7 from J, leaving 7 bases between them. This CDR3 is 13 amino acids long. Germline V gene sequence: CDR1 SGHNT, CDR2 YYREEE (reference sequence). The chain's CDR3 is CASSLVSGGELFF. CDR3 bases: TGTGCCAGCAGCTTGGTTTCCGGCGGGGAGCTGTTTTTT.

For this clonotype: A read error may account for a junction end that differs from germline. The V and J genes are TRBV20-1 and TRBJ2-3; 9 bases fit TRBD2. The germline V gene encodes CDR1 DFQATT and CDR2 SNEGSKA (reference sequence). The CDR3 consists of 11 residues. CDR3 region: CSAGEGTSFRF. The DNA of the CDR3 is TGCAGTGCCGGGGAGGGGACTAGCTTTAGGTTT.

This chain uses TRBV18 with TRBJ1-5; TRBD1 aligns across 7 bases. With V trimmed by 3 bases and J by 0 bases, 11 bases remained unmatched. Per germline, CDR1 KGHSH and CDR2 LQKENI. The CDR3 is made up of 18 amino acids. The CDR3 DNA follows: TGTGCCAGCTCACCCCCCGGGACAGAGACCTATAGCAATCAGCCCCAGCATTTT. Translating gives CASSPPGTETYSNQPQHF.

The genes are TRBV11-3 and TRBJ2-1; 10 nucleotides line up with TRBD2. The germline V gene encodes CDR1 SGHNT and CDR2 YENEEA. J was trimmed by 6 bases and V by 2 bases; bases with no gene match: 7. The CDR3 has 16 residues. DNA for the CDR3: TGTGCCAGCAGCTTAACTAGCGGGAAAGGCGGCAATGAGCAGTTCTTC. As protein: CASSLTSGKGGNEQFF.

The chain carries TRBV20-1 and TRBJ2-2; 7 nucleotides line up with TRBD2. Germline trimming cut 0 bases from V and 0 bases from J; bases unmatched to any gene: 4. Germline CDR1 and CDR2: DFQATT and SNEGSKA (reference sequence). The CDR3 is 16 residues long. The CDR3 DNA is TGCAGTGCTAGAGATTTCCGGGGGGCGAACACCGGGGAGCTGTTTTTT. Its protein is CSARDFRGANTGELFF.

This clonotype appeared a single time. The chain uses TRBV19 and TRBJ2-3, with D possibly being TRBD2 (5 bases). V shed 7 bases and J shed 4 bases, with 15 bases lying between them. CDR1 and CDR2 (germline): LNHDA, SQIVND (reference sequence). This CDR3 contains 14 residues. CDR3 coding DNA: TGTGCCAGTACCCCGGGTGGAGGTTCAGATACGCAGTATTTT. Protein sequence: CASTPGGGSDTQYF.

This sequence joins TRBV18 and TRBJ1-1, with 8 bases fitting TRBD1. This CDR3 is 16 amino acids long. Losses at the gene ends were 2 bases for V and 6 bases for J; bases not matched to a gene: 11. Germline CDR1 is KGHSH and CDR2 is LQKENI. The CDR3 DNA reads TGTGCCAGCTCACCAATGGTAGCGGACAGGGCCCCTGAAGCTTTCTTT. As protein: CASSPMVADRAPEAFF.